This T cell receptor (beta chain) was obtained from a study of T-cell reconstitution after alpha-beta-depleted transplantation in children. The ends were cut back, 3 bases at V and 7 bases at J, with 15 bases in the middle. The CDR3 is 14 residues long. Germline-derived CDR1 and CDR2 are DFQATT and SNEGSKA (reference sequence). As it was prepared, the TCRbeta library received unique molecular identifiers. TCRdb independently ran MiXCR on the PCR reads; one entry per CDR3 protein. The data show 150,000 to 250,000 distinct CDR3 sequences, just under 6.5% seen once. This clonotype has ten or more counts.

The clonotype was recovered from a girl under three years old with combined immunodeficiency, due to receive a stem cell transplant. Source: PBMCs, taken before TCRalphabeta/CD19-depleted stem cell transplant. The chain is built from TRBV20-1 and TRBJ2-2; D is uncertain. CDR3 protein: CSASSAPSVGELFF. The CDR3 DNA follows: TGCAGTGCTAGCTCTGCGCCGTCGGTCGGGGAGCTGTTTTTT.